The rows below give T cell receptor beta chains drawn from one sample of a study of blood T cell repertoires in COVID-19. The assay was immunoSEQ multiplex PCR, and TCRdb's table has in-frame clones only and misses some. Of around 70,000 clones listed, roughly 82% are singletons. Material for sequencing was peripheral blood. The receptors were sampled from a man between 60 and 75 years old with acute or convalescent COVID-19. CDR3s include the opening cysteine and the closing phenylalanine or tryptophan. A D gene is named only where the DNA matches it firmly. Size tells how often a clone was seen (once, few, many) or the class of an expanded clone, and some rows leave it out.

clone size: .; V gene: TRBV14; J gene: TRBJ1-1; D gene: TRBD1; CDR3 DNA: TGTGCCAGCAGCCAAGTAACAGGGGGCACTGAAGCTTTCTTT; CDR3 protein: CASSQVTGGTEAFF
clone size: few; V gene: TRBV27; J gene: TRBJ2-7; D gene: TRBD1; CDR3 DNA: TGTGCCAGCAGCCGGGACAGGGGGTCCTACGAGCAGTACTTC; CDR3 protein: CASSRDRGSYEQYF
clone size: .; V gene: TRBV14; J gene: TRBJ1-1; D gene: .; CDR3 DNA: TGTGCCAGCAGCCAATCCTTGGCCACTGAAGCTTTCTTT; CDR3 protein: CASSQSLATEAFF
clone size: .; V gene: TRBV5-4; J gene: TRBJ2-7; D gene: TRBD2; CDR3 DNA: TGTGCCAGCAGACGGGGACTAGCGGGGGGGCTCTCCTACGAGCAGTACTTC; CDR3 protein: CASRRGLAGGLSYEQYF
clone size: .; V gene: TRBV6-5; J gene: TRBJ1-3; D gene: .; CDR3 DNA: TGTGCCAGCAGCCAGGGGACGACTGGAAACACCATATATTTT; CDR3 protein: CASSQGTTGNTIYF
clone size: .; V gene: TRBV5-1; J gene: TRBJ2-1; D gene: TRBD2; CDR3 DNA: TGCGCCAGCAGCTTTAGCGGGACCCACAATGAGCAGTTCTTC; CDR3 protein: CASSFSGTHNEQFF
clone size: .; V gene: TRBV6-5; J gene: TRBJ1-1; D gene: .; CDR3 DNA: TGTGCCAGCAGTTCCGACAGGACTCGTGTGAACACTGAAGCTTTCTTT; CDR3 protein: CASSSDRTRVNTEAFF
clone size: .; V gene: TRBV2; J gene: TRBJ1-3; D gene: TRBD1; CDR3 DNA: TGTGCCAGCAGTGCAGGGGGTGAGGGAAACACCATATATTTT; CDR3 protein: CASSAGGEGNTIYF
clone size: .; V gene: TRBV3-1/TRBV3-2; J gene: TRBJ2-2; D gene: TRBD2; CDR3 DNA: TGTGCCAGCAGTCTTTCTCCTAGCGGGGCGAACACCGGGGAGCTGTTTTTT; CDR3 protein: CASSLSPSGANTGELFF
clone size: .; V gene: TRBV5-1; J gene: TRBJ2-7; D gene: TRBD1; CDR3 DNA: TGCGCCAGCAGTATTGGACAGGTCAGCTCCTACGAGCAGTACTTC; CDR3 protein: CASSIGQVSSYEQYF
clone size: .; V gene: TRBV7-9; J gene: TRBJ1-5; D gene: .; CDR3 DNA: TGTGCCAGCACAATGGGGGGTTGGGTTCAGCCCCAGCATTTT; CDR3 protein: CASTMGGWVQPQHF
clone size: .; V gene: TRBV19; J gene: TRBJ1-1; D gene: .; CDR3 DNA: TGTGCCAGTAGTAAACAGGCGGGGACGAACACTGAAGCTTTCTTT; CDR3 protein: CASSKQAGTNTEAFF
clone size: .; V gene: TRBV15; J gene: TRBJ2-5; D gene: TRBD1; CDR3 DNA: TGTGCCACCAGCACCCGGACAGGGGAAGAGACCCAGTACTTC; CDR3 protein: CATSTRTGEETQYF
clone size: once; V gene: TRBV25-1; J gene: TRBJ1-3; D gene: .; CDR3 DNA: TGTGCCAGCGGAAGGAGGGACTCTGGAAACACCATATATTTT; CDR3 protein: CASGRRDSGNTIYF
clone size: .; V gene: TRBV11-2; J gene: TRBJ2-5; D gene: TRBD2; CDR3 DNA: TGTGCCAGCAGCTTGCTAGCGGGCCGACCGGGGACCCAGTACTTC; CDR3 protein: CASSLLAGRPGTQYF
clone size: .; V gene: TRBV15; J gene: TRBJ2-1; D gene: TRBD2; CDR3 DNA: TGTGCCACCAGCAGAGGGACTAGCGGGGGGGCCAATGAGCAGTTCTTC; CDR3 protein: CATSRGTSGGANEQFF
clone size: once; V gene: TRBV6-6; J gene: TRBJ1-1; D gene: .; CDR3 DNA: TGTGCCAGCAGTTTACCCAGGGGAAGCGTGAACACTGAAGCTTTCTTT; CDR3 protein: CASSLPRGSVNTEAFF
clone size: .; V gene: TRBV6-2/TRBV6-3; J gene: TRBJ2-4; D gene: TRBD1; CDR3 DNA: TGTGCCAGCAGCGACAGGGAACTAGCCAAAAACATTCAGTACTTC; CDR3 protein: CASSDRELAKNIQYF
clone size: few; V gene: TRBV4-3; J gene: TRBJ1-6; D gene: .; CDR3 DNA: TGCGCCAGCAGCCAAGTGTGGCAGAATAATTCACCCCTCCACTTT; CDR3 protein: CASSQVWQNNSPLHF
clone size: .; V gene: TRBV5-1; J gene: TRBJ1-1; D gene: .; CDR3 DNA: TGCGCCAGCAGCCTCGGACAGACCAACACTGAAGCTTTCTTT; CDR3 protein: CASSLGQTNTEAFF
clone size: once; V gene: TRBV9; J gene: TRBJ1-2; D gene: .; CDR3 DNA: TGTGCCAGCAGCCGGCAGGGGCCCAACTATGGCTACACCTTC; CDR3 protein: CASSRQGPNYGYTF
clone size: few; V gene: TRBV27; J gene: TRBJ1-5; D gene: TRBD1; CDR3 DNA: TGTGCCAGCAAAAGACAGGGTGGCAATCAGCCCCAGCATTTT; CDR3 protein: CASKRQGGNQPQHF
clone size: .; V gene: TRBV2; J gene: TRBJ2-2; D gene: .; CDR3 DNA: TGTGCCAGCACCGGGCGGGGTAGCGGGGAGCTGTTTTTT; CDR3 protein: CASTGRGSGELFF
clone size: few; V gene: TRBV5-1; J gene: TRBJ1-6; D gene: TRBD1; CDR3 DNA: TGCGCCAGCAGCTTGCGGGACAGCTATAATTCACCCCTCCACTTT; CDR3 protein: CASSLRDSYNSPLHF
clone size: .; V gene: TRBV5-4; J gene: TRBJ2-2; D gene: .; CDR3 DNA: TGTGCCAGCAGCAGGGGCCGTGACAGCGCGAACACCGGGGAGCTGTTTTTT; CDR3 protein: CASSRGRDSANTGELFF
clone size: .; V gene: TRBV7-9; J gene: TRBJ1-1; D gene: .; CDR3 DNA: TGTGCCAGCAGCCCCTATCGCGAGAACACTGAAGCTTTCTTT; CDR3 protein: CASSPYRENTEAFF
clone size: .; V gene: TRBV11-3; J gene: TRBJ2-1; D gene: .; CDR3 DNA: TGTGCCAGCAGCTTACTCGGGGGTGGGGACTACAATGAGCAGTTCTTC; CDR3 protein: CASSLLGGGDYNEQFF
clone size: .; V gene: TRBV7-2; J gene: TRBJ1-1; D gene: .; CDR3 DNA: TGTGCCAGCAGCCCCGAGCCGCTTGAAGCTTTCTTT; CDR3 protein: CASSPEPLEAFF
clone size: .; V gene: TRBV2; J gene: TRBJ1-5; D gene: TRBD1; CDR3 DNA: TGTGCCAGCAGTGAAGGGACAGGGGCCCCAGGTAGGACCCAGCATTTT; CDR3 protein: CASSEGTGAPGRTQHF
clone size: .; V gene: TRBV7-2; J gene: TRBJ1-2; D gene: .; CDR3 DNA: TGTGCCAGCAGCTTATCCGGAGGGAAACTGGCCGATGGCTACACCTTC; CDR3 protein: CASSLSGGKLADGYTF
clone size: .; V gene: TRBV24-1; J gene: TRBJ2-1; D gene: TRBD2; CDR3 DNA: TGTGCCACCAGTGACCATTCGGGACTAGTCATCAATGAGCAGTTCTTC; CDR3 protein: CATSDHSGLVINEQFF
clone size: .; V gene: TRBV5-4; J gene: TRBJ2-2; D gene: .; CDR3 DNA: TGTGCCAGCAGCTTGCTGATAGGGGCCAAGGCCGGGGAGCTGTTTTTT; CDR3 protein: CASSLLIGAKAGELFF
clone size: .; V gene: TRBV10-3; J gene: TRBJ2-7; D gene: .; CDR3 DNA: TGTGCCATCAGAAGCGGGACAGGCTCCTACGAGCAGTACTTC; CDR3 protein: CAIRSGTGSYEQYF
clone size: .; V gene: TRBV7-2; J gene: TRBJ1-6; D gene: TRBD1; CDR3 DNA: TGTGCCAGCAGCTCCGGGACAGGGATGGGTAATTCACCCCTCCACTTT; CDR3 protein: CASSSGTGMGNSPLHF
clone size: .; V gene: TRBV5-1; J gene: TRBJ2-5; D gene: .; CDR3 DNA: TGCGCCAGCAGCCCCACATCAGGGTTCGAGACCCAGTACTTC; CDR3 protein: CASSPTSGFETQYF
clone size: .; V gene: TRBV12-3/TRBV12-4; J gene: TRBJ2-1; D gene: .; CDR3 DNA: TGTGCCAGCAGTTTAAACAGGTGGAATGAGCAGTTCTTC; CDR3 protein: CASSLNRWNEQFF
clone size: .; V gene: TRBV6-2/TRBV6-3; J gene: TRBJ1-1; D gene: TRBD1; CDR3 DNA: TGTGCCAGCAGTCCCGCTAGGACAGGGGGGAGCACTGAAGCTTTCTTT; CDR3 protein: CASSPARTGGSTEAFF
clone size: .; V gene: TRBV9; J gene: TRBJ1-3; D gene: TRBD1; CDR3 DNA: TGTGCCAGCAGCAGACAGGGGTCCCGCTCTGGAAACACCATATATTTT; CDR3 protein: CASSRQGSRSGNTIYF
clone size: .; V gene: TRBV6-5; J gene: TRBJ1-2; D gene: TRBD1; CDR3 DNA: TGTGCCAGCAGTTCGTCAGGGGGCTATGGCTACACCTTC; CDR3 protein: CASSSSGGYGYTF
clone size: few; V gene: TRBV3-1/TRBV3-2; J gene: TRBJ1-5; D gene: .; CDR3 DNA: TGTGCCAGCAGCCAAGGAGCGGGTTTGGTTCAGCCCCAGCATTTT; CDR3 protein: CASSQGAGLVQPQHF